This TCR beta chain was retrieved from a study of beta chain features in type 1 diabetes. V was shortened by 4 bases and J by 2 bases, with 14 bases between the two germline ends. The germline CDR1 and CDR2 sequences are SGHTA and FQGNSA. This CDR3 has 15 residues. Sequencing targeted expressed TCRB transcripts, as all isolated RNA had been reverse transcribed. Sequenced by immunoSEQ multiplex PCR; TCRdb stores in-frame clones only, minus some. Here the sample spans 900,000 or so clones, 15% to 20% being singletons. The sample consisted of naive CD4+ T cells from blood. V and J are TRBV7-2 and TRBJ1-2, with a weak D call TRBD1 (5 bases). This TCR came from a woman younger than 35 in good health. The CDR3: CASSSRQSVNYGYTF. The CDR3 region has the DNA TGTGCCAGCAGCTCGCGACAGTCGGTGAACTATGGCTACACCTTC.